Listed here is a single T cell receptor beta chain. Its antigen remains unknown. CDR3 length: 13 amino acids. Germline CDR1 and CDR2: SGHTS and YDEGEE. The V end lost 0 bases, the J end lost 4 bases, and 7 bases lay between the germline ends. The data stem from a study of T cells in tumors after PD-1 blockade. Study at large: Patients had no prior checkpoint blockade, systemic immunosuppressants, or anti-cancer therapy within 4 weeks. Some patients also took daily vismodegib 150 mg during anti-PD-1 treatment.

Genomic DNA template from tumor biopsies or peripheral blood, 616 ng to 6,004 ng input. The data were produced by immunoSEQ multiplex PCR, yet TCRdb's version contains in-frame clones alone and is incomplete. The sample includes about 60,000 clones, about 74% of them seen just once. General study points: Blood contained about 40% of the tumor's TCR clonotypes.

This sequence joins TRBV5-8 and TRBJ1-2; a possible D gene is TRBD1 (5 bases). The material was PBMCs, obtained after anti-PD-1 treatment. The clonotype was recovered from a human donor with basal cell carcinoma. CDR3 amino acids: CASSLVQGYGYTF. The CDR3 coding sequence is TGTGCCAGCAGCTTGGTTCAGGGCTATGGCTACACCTTC.